The 27 T cell receptor beta chains in this list originate from one sample, sequenced in a study of cytomegalovirus exposure and HLA in healthy donors. PCR used 60 Vbeta primers and 13 Jbeta primers. TCRdb keeps only in-frame clones here, not all; method: immunoSEQ multiplex PCR. Found here are roughly 220,000 clones, approximately 81% of them singletons; the top ten hold around 2.8%. Specimen: PBMCs. The receptors derive from a man under 40 in good health and CMV-seronegative.

In its sample, this clone was seen once. The chain uses TRBV6-1 and TRBJ1-2; 7 bases are shared with TRBD1. The CDR3 loop spans 15 amino acids. Germline trimming cut 6 bases from V and 0 bases from J; bases unmatched to any gene: 7. Germline lookup yields CDR1 MNHNS and CDR2 SASEGT. The CDR3 protein is CASRGGTAANYGYTF. As DNA, the CDR3 is TGTGCCAGCAGGGGCGGGACAGCCGCTAACTATGGCTACACCTTC.

The chain couples TRBV2 to TRBJ2-1; 8 bases map to TRBD2. CDR1 is SNHLY and CDR2 is FYNNEI in the germline V gene. The V and J ends lost 3 bases and 3 bases, in that order; junction bases with no gene match: 10. The CDR3 totals 17 residues. CDR3 residues: CASSEIVAGTNYNEQFF. The CDR3 bases are TGTGCCAGCAGTGAGATCGTAGCGGGGACTAACTACAATGAGCAGTTCTTC.

The rearrangement joins TRBV4-1 to TRBJ1-3; no definite D call. Germline values: CDR1 MGHRA, CDR2 YSYEKL. V was shortened by 4 bases and J by 0 bases, with 16 bases between the two germline ends. The CDR3 sequence is 17 residues long. CDR3 bases: TGCGCCAGCAGCCGAAGTCGGAGTACTCTCTCTGGAAACACCATATATTTT. Protein sequence: CASSRSRSTLSGNTIYF.

Only a few counts were recorded for this clone. This rearrangement joins TRBV5-1 to TRBJ2-7; D may be TRBD2 (6 bases). The length of the CDR3 is 16 residues. Germline loops: CDR1 SGHRS, CDR2 YFSETQ. Trimming removed 0 bases from V and 5 bases from J, with 18 bases in between. This CDR3 reads CASSLVVRGPGDEQYF. For the CDR3, the DNA is TGCGCCAGCAGCTTGGTCGTAAGAGGACCGGGGGACGAGCAGTACTTC.

This clone was seen a single time. The chain has TRBV9 and TRBJ2-7; 9 bases line up with TRBD2. The CDR3 runs to 16 residues. The germline CDR1 and CDR2 sequences are SGDLS and YYNGEE. With 4 bases clipped from V and 2 bases from J, the junction kept 10 bases outside the gene matches. CDR3 DNA sequence: TGTGCCAGCAGCTCCTCCGGGGCGGGGGGGCCCTACGAGCAGTACTTC. Translation: CASSSSGAGGPYEQYF.

This sequence joins TRBV5-1 and TRBJ2-5; 10 positions match TRBD2. The germline V gene has CDR1 SGHRS and CDR2 YFSETQ. After removal of 2 bases from V and 4 bases from J, the junction contained 2 bases not matched to a gene. The CDR3 spans 14 residues. CDR3 in DNA: TGCGCCAGCAGCTTTATAGCGGGGGGAGAGACCCAGTACTTC. It yields the protein CASSFIAGGETQYF.

This rearrangement joins TRBV27 to TRBJ1-4; D remains ambiguous. With 0 bases removed from V and 4 bases from J, the gap between germline ends came to 9 bases. Germline lookup yields CDR1 MNHEY and CDR2 SMNVEV (reference sequence). The CDR3 runs to 15 residues. Here the CDR3 reads CASSLSSGYNEKLFF. The CDR3 region has the DNA TGTGCCAGCAGTTTATCGTCGGGGTATAATGAAAAACTGTTTTTT.

This chain connects TRBV11-2 to TRBJ1-2, with D maybe TRBD1 (5 bases). Germline V gene data show CDR1 as SGHAT and CDR2 as FQNNGV. V was shortened by 1 base and J by 6 bases, with 9 bases between the two germline ends. The length of the CDR3 is 13 residues. The CDR3 spells CASSLAGVDGYTF. The CDR3 coding sequence is TGTGCCAGCAGCTTAGCGGGGGTGGATGGCTACACCTTC. The full variable domain, completed using reference TRBV11-2 and TRBJ1-2, is EAGVAQSPRYKIIEKRQSVAFWCNPISGHATLYWYQQILGQGPKLLIQFQNNGVVDDSQLPKDRFSAERLKGVDSTLKIQPAKLEDSAVYLCASSLAGVDGYTFGSGTRLTVV.

The V and J genes are TRBV5-4 and TRBJ1-6; 7 bases are a match to TRBD1. There are 16 residues in the CDR3. Per germline, CDR1 SGHNT and CDR2 YYREEE (reference sequence). V shed 3 bases, J shed 7 bases, and the junction held 10 bases outside the gene matches. The CDR3 spells CASSSEGALNNSPLHF. As DNA, the CDR3 is TGTGCCAGCAGCTCGGAGGGGGCACTCAACAATTCACCCCTCCACTTT.

This clone was observed a handful of times. This chain connects TRBV6-6 to TRBJ2-7; weak D call: TRBD1 (6 bases). Germline CDR1 MNHNY, CDR2 SVGAGI (reference sequence). V was trimmed by 5 bases and J by 2 bases, leaving 13 bases between them. This CDR3 is built from 14 residues. CDR3 region: CASSRPGVPYEQYF. Here the CDR3 DNA reads TGTGCCAGCAGTCGGCCAGGGGTACCCTACGAGCAGTACTTC.

The chain carries TRBV27 and TRBJ2-1; 7 bases map to TRBD1. The germline gives CDR1 MNHEY, CDR2 SMNVEV (reference sequence). The V gene end was trimmed by 5 bases and the J gene end by 2 bases; junction bases not matched to a gene: 6. The CDR3 contains 15 residues. In nucleotides, the CDR3 is TGTGCCAGCAGTATTTGGACAGGAACCTACAATGAGCAGTTCTTC. Translating gives CASSIWTGTYNEQFF.

The chain employs TRBV5-1 and TRBJ2-7, with 8 bases lining up with TRBD1. This CDR3 spans 14 amino acids. Per germline, CDR1 SGHRS and CDR2 YFSETQ. V gave up 0 bases and J gave up 6 bases; unmatched junction bases: 5. The CDR3 coding sequence is TGCGCCAGCAGCTTGGGTCAGGGGGCTCGCGAGCAGTACTTC. Translated: CASSLGQGAREQYF.

This clone appeared a single time. V is TRBV6-1 and J is TRBJ2-2, with a tentative D call TRBD1 (6 bases). Germline values: CDR1 MNHNS, CDR2 SASEGT. The CDR3 has 14 residues. Between the trimmed V and J ends, which lost 6 bases and 6 bases, there was a span of 14 bases. The CDR3 protein is CASRRTVEAGELFF. The CDR3, as DNA: TGTGCCAGCAGACGGACAGTTGAAGCCGGGGAGCTGTTTTTT.

This clone appeared once. V usage is TRBV28 and J usage is TRBJ2-5; TRBD2 matches 8 bases. The CDR3 totals 15 residues. Germline V CDR1 and CDR2: MDHEN, SYDVKM. The ends lost 3 bases at V and 5 bases at J; junction bases unmatched: 8. The CDR3 coding sequence is TGTGCCAGCAGTTTCGCCGGGGGGGGTGGTGAGACCCAGTACTTC. Translation gives CASSFAGGGGETQYF.

The genes are TRBV2 and TRBJ2-2, with 9 bases that match TRBD1. Germline V gene lookup returns CDR1 SNHLY and CDR2 FYNNEI. Germline trimming cut 5 bases from V and 3 bases from J; bases unmatched to any gene: 4. This CDR3 spans 15 amino acids. The CDR3 loop is CASSLGQGHTGELFF. For the CDR3, the DNA is TGTGCCAGCAGTTTGGGACAGGGACACACCGGGGAGCTGTTTTTT.

The rearrangement joins TRBV1 to TRBJ1-2; the DNA was not compared with TRBD1, the D call given in the table. TRBV1 is flagged as a pseudogene. The CDR3 runs to 14 residues. This CDR3 is CTSSRVRGLYGYTF. The CDR3 bases are TGCACCAGCAGCCGGGTCAGGGGGCTCTATGGCTACACCTTC.

The rearrangement uses TRBV28 and TRBJ1-1; D may be TRBD1 (5 bases). Germline V gene lookup returns CDR1 MDHEN and CDR2 SYDVKM. Trimming removed 5 bases from V and 0 bases from J, with 10 bases in between. This CDR3 has 14 residues. The chain's CDR3 is CASSVRRVNTEAFF. The CDR3 DNA is TGTGCCAGCAGTGTACGCAGGGTGAACACTGAAGCTTTCTTT.

The chain recombines TRBV5-4 with TRBJ2-7; D is perhaps TRBD1 (6 bases). Germline values: CDR1 SGHNT, CDR2 YYREEE (reference sequence). Trimming stripped 4 bases from V and 3 bases from J, with 20 bases between. There are 16 residues in the CDR3. The CDR3 DNA is TGTGCCAGCAGCCCGGGTTTCCAGACAGGTAACTACGAGCAGTACTTC. Translated, it gives CASSPGFQTGNYEQYF.

The chain joins TRBV7-9 to TRBJ2-1, with TRBD2 identical over 8 bases. Unmatched junction bases numbered 9, after V lost 1 base and J lost 10 bases. CDR3 length: 15 amino acids. Germline V CDR1 and CDR2: SEHNR, FQNEAQ (reference sequence). The CDR3 reads CASSLEAGGRVEQFF. The DNA of the CDR3 is TGTGCCAGCAGCTTAGAGGCGGGGGGCCGGGTAGAGCAGTTCTTC.

This chain uses TRBV9 with TRBJ1-5; 9 positions match TRBD1. The V and J ends lost 0 bases and 2 bases, in that order; junction bases with no gene match: 18. CDR1 is SGDLS and CDR2 is YYNGEE in the germline V gene. The CDR3 has 21 amino acids. The CDR3 reads CASSVAPPTGGVGYGNQPQHF. In nucleotides, the CDR3 is TGTGCCAGCAGCGTAGCCCCACCTACAGGGGGCGTAGGGTATGGCAATCAGCCCCAGCATTTT.

In DNA form, the CDR3 reads TGTGCCAGTAGTATAGGCCTAGCGGGGGCCTTTCAAGAGACCCAGTACTTC. This encodes CASSIGLAGAFQETQYF. This chain joins TRBV19 and TRBJ2-5; 10 bases map to TRBD2. This CDR3 contains 17 residues. The trim removed 1 base at V and 2 bases at J, leaving 7 bases unmatched. The germline gives CDR1 LNHDA, CDR2 SQIVND (reference sequence).

This clone was seen a single time. The chain links TRBV7-9 to TRBJ2-4; 9 bases match TRBD1. The CDR3 covers 13 residues. Germline CDR1 reads SEHNR; CDR2 reads FQNEAQ (reference sequence). Trimming at V came to 8 bases and at J to 8 bases, leaving 7 bases not matched to a gene. The CDR3 loop is CASSGQGRDIQYF. The CDR3 nucleotides read TGTGCCAGCTCGGGACAGGGAAGGGACATTCAGTACTTC.

For the CDR3, the DNA is TGTGCCAGCTCACCACCGGGCGTGGATGAAAAACTGTTTTTT. This gives the protein CASSPPGVDEKLFF. The chain joins TRBV18 to TRBJ1-4, with no clear D. V lost 0 bases, J lost 6 bases, and 8 bases lay in between. This CDR3 comprises 14 residues. In germline, CDR1 is KGHSH, CDR2 LQKENI. Full variable domain (rest looked up from reference TRBV18 and TRBJ1-4): NAGVMQNPRHLVRRRGQEARLRCSPMKGHSHVYWYRQLPEEGLKFMVYLQKENIIDESGMPKERFSAEFPKEGPSILRIQQVVRGDSAAYFCASSPPGVDEKLFFGSGTQLSVL.

This chain connects TRBV6-5 to TRBJ2-1; a weak D match, TRBD2 (6 bases). The length of the CDR3 is 16 residues. Trimming removed 2 bases at V and 7 bases at J, with 18 bases between. Germline CDR1 MNHEY, CDR2 SVGAGI. This CDR3 is CASSYRPLGGLNEQFF. CDR3 bases: TGTGCCAGCAGTTACCGCCCCCTCGGGGGATTGAATGAGCAGTTCTTC.

The chain uses TRBV6-1 and TRBJ2-2; 8 nucleotides agree with TRBD1. Germline V gene lookup returns CDR1 MNHNS and CDR2 SASEGT. The CDR3 has 13 residues. V shed 6 bases and J 6 bases; nucleotides not matched to a gene: 3. CDR3: CASREQGAGELFF. CDR3 DNA: TGTGCCAGCAGAGAACAGGGGGCCGGGGAGCTGTTTTTT.

This clone has a handful of counts. The chain has TRBV18 and TRBJ2-1, with a tentative D call TRBD1 (5 bases). Trimming left V 1 base short and J 3 bases short, with 16 bases between. In germline, CDR1 is KGHSH, CDR2 LQKENI. This CDR3 has 17 amino acids. Here the CDR3 DNA reads TGTGCCAGCTCACCACGTGCCGGAACAGGCTTCTACAATGAGCAGTTCTTC. Residues: CASSPRAGTGFYNEQFF.

The chain uses TRBV7-8 and TRBJ1-1, with D maybe TRBD1 (6 bases). The CDR3 spans 14 residues. The V gene's germline CDR1 is SGHVS and CDR2 FQNEAQ. V lost 5 bases and J 4 bases, leaving 14 bases between the germline ends. The CDR3 is CASSPIQGSTEAFF. The CDR3 DNA is TGTGCCAGCAGCCCCATACAGGGTAGCACTGAAGCTTTCTTT.